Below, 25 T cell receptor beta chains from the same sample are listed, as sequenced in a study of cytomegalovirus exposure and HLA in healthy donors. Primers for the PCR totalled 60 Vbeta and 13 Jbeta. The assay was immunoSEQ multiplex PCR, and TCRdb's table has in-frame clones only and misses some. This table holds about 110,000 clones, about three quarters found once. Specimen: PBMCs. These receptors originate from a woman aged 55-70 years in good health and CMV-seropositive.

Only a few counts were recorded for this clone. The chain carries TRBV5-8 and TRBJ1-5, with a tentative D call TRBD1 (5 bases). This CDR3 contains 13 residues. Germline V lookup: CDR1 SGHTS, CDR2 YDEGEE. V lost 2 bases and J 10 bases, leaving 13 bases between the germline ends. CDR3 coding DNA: TGTGCCAGCAGCTTCAATACAGGCCTACCCCAGCATTTT. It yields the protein CASSFNTGLPQHF. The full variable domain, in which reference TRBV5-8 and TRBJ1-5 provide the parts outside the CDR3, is EAGVTQSPTHLIKTRGQQATLRCSPISGHTSVYWYQQALGLGLQFLLWYDEGEERNRGNFPPRFSGRQFPNYSSELNVNALELEDSALYLCASSFNTGLPQHFGDGTRLSIL.

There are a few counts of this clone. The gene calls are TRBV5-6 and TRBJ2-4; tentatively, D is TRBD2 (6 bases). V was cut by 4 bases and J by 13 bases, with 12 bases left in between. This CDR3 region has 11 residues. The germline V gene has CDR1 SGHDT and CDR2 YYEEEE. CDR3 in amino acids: CASSPTGGQYF. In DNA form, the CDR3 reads TGTGCCAGCAGCCCCACCGGGGGACAGTACTTC.

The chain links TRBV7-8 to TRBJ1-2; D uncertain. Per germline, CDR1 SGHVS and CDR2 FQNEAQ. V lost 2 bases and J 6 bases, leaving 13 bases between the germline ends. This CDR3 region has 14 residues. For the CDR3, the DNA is TGTGCCAGCAGCTTATGCGATCGAAGTCATGGCTACACCTTC. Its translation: CASSLCDRSHGYTF.

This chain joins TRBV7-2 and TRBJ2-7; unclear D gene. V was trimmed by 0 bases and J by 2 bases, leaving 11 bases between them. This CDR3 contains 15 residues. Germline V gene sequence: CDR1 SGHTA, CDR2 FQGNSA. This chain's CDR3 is CASSLAGSTTYEQYF. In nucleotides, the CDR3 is TGTGCCAGCAGCTTAGCGGGCAGTACCACCTACGAGCAGTACTTC.

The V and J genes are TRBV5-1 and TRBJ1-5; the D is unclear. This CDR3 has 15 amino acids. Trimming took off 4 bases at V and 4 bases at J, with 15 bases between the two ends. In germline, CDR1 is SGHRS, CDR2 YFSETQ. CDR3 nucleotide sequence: TGCGCCAGCAGCCCATCGGCCGGGAGGAATCAGCCCCAGCATTTT. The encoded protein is CASSPSAGRNQPQHF.

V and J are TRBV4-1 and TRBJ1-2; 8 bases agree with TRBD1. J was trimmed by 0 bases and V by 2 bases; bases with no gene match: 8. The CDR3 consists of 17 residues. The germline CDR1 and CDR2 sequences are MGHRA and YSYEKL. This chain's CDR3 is CASSQTTGVRANYGYTF. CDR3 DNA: TGCGCCAGCAGCCAAACGACAGGGGTTAGGGCTAACTATGGCTACACCTTC.

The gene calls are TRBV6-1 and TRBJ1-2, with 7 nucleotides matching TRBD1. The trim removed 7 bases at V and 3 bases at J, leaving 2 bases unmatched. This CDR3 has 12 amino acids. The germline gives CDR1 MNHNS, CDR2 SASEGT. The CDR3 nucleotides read TGTGCCAGCACCGACAGGGACTATGGCTACACCTTC. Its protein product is CASTDRDYGYTF.

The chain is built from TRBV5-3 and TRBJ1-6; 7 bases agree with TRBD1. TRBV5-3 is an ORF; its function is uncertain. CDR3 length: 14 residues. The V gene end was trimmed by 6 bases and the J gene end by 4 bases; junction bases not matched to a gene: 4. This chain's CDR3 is CARKRDSYNSPLHF. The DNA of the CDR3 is TGTGCCAGAAAACGGGACAGTTATAATTCACCCCTCCACTTT.

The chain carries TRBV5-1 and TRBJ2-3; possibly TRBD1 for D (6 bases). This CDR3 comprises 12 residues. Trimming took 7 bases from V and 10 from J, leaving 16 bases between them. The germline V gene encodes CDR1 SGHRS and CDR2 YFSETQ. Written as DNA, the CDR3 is TGCGCCAGCGGCACAGGGTTGGGAGCGCAGTATTTT. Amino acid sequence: CASGTGLGAQYF.

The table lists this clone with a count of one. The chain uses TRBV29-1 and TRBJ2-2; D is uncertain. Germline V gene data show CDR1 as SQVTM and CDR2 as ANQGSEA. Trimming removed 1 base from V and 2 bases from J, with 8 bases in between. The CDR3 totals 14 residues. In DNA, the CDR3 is TGCAGCGTTGAAGTAAACAGCAACACCGGGGAGCTGTTTTTT. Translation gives CSVEVNSNTGELFF.

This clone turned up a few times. The CDR3 reads CASSATGTSYNEQFF. DNA of the CDR3: TGTGCCAGCAGCGCAACCGGGACTAGCTACAATGAGCAGTTCTTC. V and J are TRBV9 and TRBJ2-1; TRBD2 matches at 8 bases. V shed 3 bases, J shed 3 bases, and the junction held 5 bases outside the gene matches. The CDR3 has 15 residues. Germline CDR1 SGDLS, CDR2 YYNGEE.

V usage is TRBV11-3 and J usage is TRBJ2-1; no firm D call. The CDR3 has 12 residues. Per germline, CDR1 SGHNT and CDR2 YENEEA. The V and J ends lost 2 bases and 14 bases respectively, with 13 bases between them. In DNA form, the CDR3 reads TGTGCCAGCAGCTTATCTGGGCGAGAGAAGTTCTTC. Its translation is CASSLSGREKFF.

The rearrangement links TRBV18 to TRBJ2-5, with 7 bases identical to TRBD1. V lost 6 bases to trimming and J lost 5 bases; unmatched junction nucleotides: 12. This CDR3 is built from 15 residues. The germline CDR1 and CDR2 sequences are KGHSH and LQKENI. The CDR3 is CASSHSKTGSETQYF. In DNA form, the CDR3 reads TGTGCCAGCTCGCACAGCAAGACAGGGTCCGAGACCCAGTACTTC.

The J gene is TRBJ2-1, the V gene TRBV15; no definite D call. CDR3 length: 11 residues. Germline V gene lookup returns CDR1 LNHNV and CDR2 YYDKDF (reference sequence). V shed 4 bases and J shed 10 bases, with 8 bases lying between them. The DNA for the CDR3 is TGTGCCACCAGCATGCACTCGGAGCAGTTCTTC. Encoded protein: CATSMHSEQFF. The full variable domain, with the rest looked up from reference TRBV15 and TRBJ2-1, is DAMVIQNPRYQVTQFGKPVTLSCSQTLNHNVMYWYQQKSSQAPKLLFHYYDKDFNNEADTPDNFQSRRPNTSFCFLDIRSPGLGDTAMYLCATSMHSEQFFGPGTRLTVL.

CDR3 in DNA: TGCGCCAGCAGCTTGGTCCGATTAGAATCTAGCACAGATACGCAGTATTTT. This gives the protein CASSLVRLESSTDTQYF. V usage is TRBV5-1 and J usage is TRBJ2-3; D ambiguous. Germline V lookup: CDR1 SGHRS, CDR2 YFSETQ. The CDR3 is 17 residues long. Trimming removed 0 bases from V and 0 bases from J, with 14 bases in between.

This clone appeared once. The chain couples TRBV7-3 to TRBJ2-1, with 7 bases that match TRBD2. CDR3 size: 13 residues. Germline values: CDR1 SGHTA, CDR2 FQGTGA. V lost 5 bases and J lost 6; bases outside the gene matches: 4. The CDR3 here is CASSEGLLNEQFF. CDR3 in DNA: TGTGCCAGCAGCGAGGGACTACTCAATGAGCAGTTCTTC.

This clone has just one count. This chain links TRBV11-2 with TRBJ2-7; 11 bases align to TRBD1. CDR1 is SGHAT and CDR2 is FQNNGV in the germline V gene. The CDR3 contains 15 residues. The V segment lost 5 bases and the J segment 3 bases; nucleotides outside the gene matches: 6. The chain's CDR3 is CASSIGGTGGYEQYF. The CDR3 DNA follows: TGTGCCAGCAGCATCGGAGGGACAGGGGGCTACGAGCAGTACTTC.

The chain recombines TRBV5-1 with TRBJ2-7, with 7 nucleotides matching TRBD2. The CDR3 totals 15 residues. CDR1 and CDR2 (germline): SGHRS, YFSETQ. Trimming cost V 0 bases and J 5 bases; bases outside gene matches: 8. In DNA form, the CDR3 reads TGCGCCAGCAGCTTGGCGCGGCGGGAGATGAACGAGCAGTACTTC. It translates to CASSLARREMNEQYF.

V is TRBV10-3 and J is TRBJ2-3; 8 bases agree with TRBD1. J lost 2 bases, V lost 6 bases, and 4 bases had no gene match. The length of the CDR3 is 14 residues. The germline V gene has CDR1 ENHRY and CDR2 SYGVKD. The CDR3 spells CAISGQGVTDTQYF. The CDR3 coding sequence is TGTGCCATCAGCGGACAGGGCGTCACAGATACGCAGTATTTT.

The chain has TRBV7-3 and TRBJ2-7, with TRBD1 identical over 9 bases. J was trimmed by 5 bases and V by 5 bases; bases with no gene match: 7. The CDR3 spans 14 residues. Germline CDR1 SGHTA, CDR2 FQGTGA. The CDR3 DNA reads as TGTGCCAGCAGCGAACCCGGGACAGGGAACGAGCAGTACTTC. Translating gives CASSEPGTGNEQYF.

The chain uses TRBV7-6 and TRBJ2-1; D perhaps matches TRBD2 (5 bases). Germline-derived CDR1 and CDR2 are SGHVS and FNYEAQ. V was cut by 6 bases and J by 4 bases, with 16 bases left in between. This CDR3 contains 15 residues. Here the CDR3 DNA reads TGTGCCAGCAGTTGGGGTAGCGCCCGATACAATGAGCAGTTCTTC. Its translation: CASSWGSARYNEQFF.

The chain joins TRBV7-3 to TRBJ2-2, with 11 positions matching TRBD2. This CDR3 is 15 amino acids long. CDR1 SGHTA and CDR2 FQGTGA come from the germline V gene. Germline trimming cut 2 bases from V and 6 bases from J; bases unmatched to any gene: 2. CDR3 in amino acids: CASSLLAGGSGELFF. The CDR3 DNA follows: TGTGCCAGCAGCTTACTAGCGGGAGGCTCCGGGGAGCTGTTTTTT.

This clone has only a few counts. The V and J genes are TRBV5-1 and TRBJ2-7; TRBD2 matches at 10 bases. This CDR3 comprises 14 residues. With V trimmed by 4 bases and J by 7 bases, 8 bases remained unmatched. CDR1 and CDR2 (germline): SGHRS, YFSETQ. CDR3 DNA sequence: TGCGCCAGCAGCGGATCTAGCGGGAGTCGAGAGCAGTACTTC. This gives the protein CASSGSSGSREQYF.

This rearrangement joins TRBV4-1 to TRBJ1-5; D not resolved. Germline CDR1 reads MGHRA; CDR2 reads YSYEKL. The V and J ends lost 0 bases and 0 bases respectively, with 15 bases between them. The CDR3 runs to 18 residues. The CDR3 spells CASSQEGTGRYSNQPQHF. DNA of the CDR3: TGCGCCAGCAGCCAAGAAGGTACTGGCAGGTATAGCAATCAGCCCCAGCATTTT.

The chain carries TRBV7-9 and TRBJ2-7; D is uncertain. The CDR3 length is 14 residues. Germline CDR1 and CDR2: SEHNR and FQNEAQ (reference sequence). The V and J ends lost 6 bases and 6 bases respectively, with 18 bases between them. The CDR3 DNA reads TGTGCCAGCAGACCGGCCTCACAGCCAGGCGAGCAGTACTTC. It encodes CASRPASQPGEQYF.